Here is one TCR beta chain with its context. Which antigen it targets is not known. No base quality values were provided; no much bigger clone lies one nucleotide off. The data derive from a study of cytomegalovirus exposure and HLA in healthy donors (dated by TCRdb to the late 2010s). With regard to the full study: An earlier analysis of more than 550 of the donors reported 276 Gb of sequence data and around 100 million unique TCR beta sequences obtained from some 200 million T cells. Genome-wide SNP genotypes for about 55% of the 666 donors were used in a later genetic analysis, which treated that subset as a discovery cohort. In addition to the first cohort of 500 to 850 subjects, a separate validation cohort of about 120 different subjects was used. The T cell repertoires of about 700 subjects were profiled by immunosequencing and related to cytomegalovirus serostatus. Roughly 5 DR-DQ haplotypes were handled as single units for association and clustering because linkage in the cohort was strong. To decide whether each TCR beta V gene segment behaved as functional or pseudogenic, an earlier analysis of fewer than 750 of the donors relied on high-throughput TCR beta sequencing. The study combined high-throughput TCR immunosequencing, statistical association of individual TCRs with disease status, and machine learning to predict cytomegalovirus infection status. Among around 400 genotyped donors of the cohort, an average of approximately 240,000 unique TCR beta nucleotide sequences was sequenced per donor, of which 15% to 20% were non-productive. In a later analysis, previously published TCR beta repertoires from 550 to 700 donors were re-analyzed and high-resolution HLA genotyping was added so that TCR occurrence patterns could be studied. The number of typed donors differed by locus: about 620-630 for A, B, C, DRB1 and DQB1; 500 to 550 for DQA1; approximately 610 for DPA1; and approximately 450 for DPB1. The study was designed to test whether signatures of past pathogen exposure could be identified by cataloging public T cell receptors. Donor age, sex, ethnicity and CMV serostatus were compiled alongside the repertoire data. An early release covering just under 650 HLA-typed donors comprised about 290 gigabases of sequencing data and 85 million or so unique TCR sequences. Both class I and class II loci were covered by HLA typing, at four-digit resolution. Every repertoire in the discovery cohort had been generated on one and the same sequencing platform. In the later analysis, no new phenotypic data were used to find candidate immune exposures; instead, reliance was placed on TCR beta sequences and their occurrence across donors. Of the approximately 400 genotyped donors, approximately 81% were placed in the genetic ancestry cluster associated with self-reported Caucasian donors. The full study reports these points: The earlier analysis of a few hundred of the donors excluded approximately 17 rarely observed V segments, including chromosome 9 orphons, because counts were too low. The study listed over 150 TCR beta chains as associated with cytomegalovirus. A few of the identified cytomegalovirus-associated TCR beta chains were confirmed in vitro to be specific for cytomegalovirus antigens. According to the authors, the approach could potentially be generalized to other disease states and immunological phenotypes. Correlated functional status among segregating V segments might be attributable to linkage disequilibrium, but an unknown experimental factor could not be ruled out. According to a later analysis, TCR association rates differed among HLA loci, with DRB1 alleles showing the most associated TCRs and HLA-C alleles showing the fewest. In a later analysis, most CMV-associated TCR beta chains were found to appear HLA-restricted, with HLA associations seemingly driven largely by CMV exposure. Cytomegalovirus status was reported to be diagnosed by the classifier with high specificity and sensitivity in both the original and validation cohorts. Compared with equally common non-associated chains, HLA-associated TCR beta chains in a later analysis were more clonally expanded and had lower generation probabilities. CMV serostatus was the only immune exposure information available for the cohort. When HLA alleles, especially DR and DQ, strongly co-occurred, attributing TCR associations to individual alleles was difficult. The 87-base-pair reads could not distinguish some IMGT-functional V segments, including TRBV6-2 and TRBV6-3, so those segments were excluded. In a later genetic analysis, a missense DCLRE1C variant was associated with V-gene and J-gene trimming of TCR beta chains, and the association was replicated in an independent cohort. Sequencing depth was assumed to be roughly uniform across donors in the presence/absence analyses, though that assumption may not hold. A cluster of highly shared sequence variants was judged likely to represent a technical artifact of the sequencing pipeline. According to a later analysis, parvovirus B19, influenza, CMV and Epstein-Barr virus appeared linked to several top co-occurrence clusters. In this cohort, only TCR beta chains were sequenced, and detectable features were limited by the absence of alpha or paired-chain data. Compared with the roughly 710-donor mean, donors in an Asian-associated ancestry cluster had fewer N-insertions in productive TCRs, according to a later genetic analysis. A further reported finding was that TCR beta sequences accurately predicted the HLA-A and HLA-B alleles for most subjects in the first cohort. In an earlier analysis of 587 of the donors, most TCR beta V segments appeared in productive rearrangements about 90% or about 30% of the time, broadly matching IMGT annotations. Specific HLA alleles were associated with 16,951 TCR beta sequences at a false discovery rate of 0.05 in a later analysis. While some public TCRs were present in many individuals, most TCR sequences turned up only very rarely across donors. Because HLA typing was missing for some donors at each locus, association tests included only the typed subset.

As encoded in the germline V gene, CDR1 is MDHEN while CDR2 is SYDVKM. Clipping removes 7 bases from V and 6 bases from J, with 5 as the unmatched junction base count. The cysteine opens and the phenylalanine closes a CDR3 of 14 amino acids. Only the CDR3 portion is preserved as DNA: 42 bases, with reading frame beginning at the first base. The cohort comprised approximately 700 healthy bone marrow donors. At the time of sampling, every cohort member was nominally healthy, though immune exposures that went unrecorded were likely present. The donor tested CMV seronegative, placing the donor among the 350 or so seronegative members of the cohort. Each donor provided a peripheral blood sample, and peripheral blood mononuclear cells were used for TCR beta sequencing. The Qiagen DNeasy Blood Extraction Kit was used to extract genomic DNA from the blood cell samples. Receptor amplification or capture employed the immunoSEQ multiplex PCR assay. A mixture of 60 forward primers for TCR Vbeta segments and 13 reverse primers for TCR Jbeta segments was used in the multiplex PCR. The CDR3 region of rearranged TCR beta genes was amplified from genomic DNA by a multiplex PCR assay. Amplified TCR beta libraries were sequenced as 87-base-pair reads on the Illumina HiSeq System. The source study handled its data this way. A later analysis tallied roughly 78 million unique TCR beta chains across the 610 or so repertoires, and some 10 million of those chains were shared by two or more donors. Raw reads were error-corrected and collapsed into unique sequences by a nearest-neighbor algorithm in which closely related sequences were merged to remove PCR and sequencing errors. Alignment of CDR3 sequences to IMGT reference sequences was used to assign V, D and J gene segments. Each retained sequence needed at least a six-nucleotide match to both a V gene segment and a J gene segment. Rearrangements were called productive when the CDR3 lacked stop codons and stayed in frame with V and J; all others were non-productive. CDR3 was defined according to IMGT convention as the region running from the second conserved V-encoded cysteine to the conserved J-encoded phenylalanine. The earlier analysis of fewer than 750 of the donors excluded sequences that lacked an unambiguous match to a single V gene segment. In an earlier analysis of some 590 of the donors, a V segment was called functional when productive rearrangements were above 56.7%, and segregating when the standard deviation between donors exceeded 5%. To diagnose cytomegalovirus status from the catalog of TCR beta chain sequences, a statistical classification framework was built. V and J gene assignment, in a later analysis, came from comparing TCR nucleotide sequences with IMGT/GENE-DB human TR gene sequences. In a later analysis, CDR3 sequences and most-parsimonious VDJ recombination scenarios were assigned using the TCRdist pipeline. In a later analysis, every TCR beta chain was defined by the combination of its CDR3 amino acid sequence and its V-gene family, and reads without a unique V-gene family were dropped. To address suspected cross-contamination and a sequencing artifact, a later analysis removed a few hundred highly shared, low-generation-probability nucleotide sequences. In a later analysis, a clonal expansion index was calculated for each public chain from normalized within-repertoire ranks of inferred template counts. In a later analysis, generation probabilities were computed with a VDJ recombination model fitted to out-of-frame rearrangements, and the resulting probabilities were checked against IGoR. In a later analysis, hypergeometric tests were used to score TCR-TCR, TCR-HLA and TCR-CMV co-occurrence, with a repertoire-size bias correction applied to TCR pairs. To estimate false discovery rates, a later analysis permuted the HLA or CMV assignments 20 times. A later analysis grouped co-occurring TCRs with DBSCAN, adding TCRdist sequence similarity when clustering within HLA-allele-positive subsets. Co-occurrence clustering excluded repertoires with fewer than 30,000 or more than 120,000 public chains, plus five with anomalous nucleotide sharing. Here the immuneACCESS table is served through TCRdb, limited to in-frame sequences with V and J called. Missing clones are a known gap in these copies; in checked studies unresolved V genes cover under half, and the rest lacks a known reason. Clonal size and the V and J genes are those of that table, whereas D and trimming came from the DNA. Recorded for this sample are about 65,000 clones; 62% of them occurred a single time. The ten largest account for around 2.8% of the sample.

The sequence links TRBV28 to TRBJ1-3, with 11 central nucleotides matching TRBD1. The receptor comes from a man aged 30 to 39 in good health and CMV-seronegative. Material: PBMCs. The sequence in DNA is TGTGCCAGCATTAGTGGACAGGGGGCAAACACCATATATTTT. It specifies CASISGQGANTIYF.